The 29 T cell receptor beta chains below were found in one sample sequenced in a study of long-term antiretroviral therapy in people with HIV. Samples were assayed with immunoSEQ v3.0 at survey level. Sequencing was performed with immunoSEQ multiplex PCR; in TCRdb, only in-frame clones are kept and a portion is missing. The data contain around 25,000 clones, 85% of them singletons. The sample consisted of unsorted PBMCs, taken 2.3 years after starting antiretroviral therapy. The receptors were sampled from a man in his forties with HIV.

Here the CDR3 DNA reads TGTGCCAGCTCACCGGACCGGGCCTACGAGCAGTACTTC. This translates into CASSPDRAYEQYF. V usage is TRBV18 and J usage is TRBJ2-7; D gene ambiguous. The CDR3 length is 13 residues. Trimming left V 3 bases short and J 2 bases short, with 8 bases between. Per germline, CDR1 KGHSH and CDR2 LQKENI.

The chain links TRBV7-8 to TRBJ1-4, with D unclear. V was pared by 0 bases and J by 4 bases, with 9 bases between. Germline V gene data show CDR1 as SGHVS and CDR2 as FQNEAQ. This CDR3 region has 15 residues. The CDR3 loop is CASSLAPQNNEKLFF. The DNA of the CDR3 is TGTGCCAGCAGCTTAGCTCCACAGAATAATGAAAAACTGTTTTTT.

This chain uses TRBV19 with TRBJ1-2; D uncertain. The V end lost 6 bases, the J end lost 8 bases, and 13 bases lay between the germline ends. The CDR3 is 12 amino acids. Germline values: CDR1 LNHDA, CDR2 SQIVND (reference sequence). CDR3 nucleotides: TGTGCCAGTAGGGACCACGGGCAGGGCTACACCTTC. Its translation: CASRDHGQGYTF.

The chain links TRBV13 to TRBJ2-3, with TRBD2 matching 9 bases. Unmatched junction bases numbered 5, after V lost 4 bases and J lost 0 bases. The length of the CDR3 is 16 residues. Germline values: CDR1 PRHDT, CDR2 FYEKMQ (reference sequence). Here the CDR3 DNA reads TGTGCCAGCAGCTACGGGACTAGCATTAGCACAGATACGCAGTATTTT. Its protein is CASSYGTSISTDTQYF. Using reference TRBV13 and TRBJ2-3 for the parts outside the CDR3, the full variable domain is AAGVIQSPRHLIKEKRETATLKCYPIPRHDTVYWYQQGPGQDPQFLISFYEKMQSDKGSIPDRFSAQQFSDYHSELNMSSLELGDSALYFCASSYGTSISTDTQYFGPGTRLTVL.

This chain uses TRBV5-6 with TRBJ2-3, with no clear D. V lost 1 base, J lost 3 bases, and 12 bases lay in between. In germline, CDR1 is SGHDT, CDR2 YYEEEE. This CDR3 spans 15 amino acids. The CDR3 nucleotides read TGTGCCAGCAGCTTGTCACTCTTACAAACAGATACGCAGTATTTT. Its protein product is CASSLSLLQTDTQYF.

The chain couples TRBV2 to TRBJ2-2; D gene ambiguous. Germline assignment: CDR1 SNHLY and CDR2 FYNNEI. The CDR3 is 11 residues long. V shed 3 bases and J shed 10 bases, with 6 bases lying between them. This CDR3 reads CASSEDQELFF. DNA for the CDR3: TGTGCCAGCAGTGAGGACCAGGAGCTGTTTTTT.

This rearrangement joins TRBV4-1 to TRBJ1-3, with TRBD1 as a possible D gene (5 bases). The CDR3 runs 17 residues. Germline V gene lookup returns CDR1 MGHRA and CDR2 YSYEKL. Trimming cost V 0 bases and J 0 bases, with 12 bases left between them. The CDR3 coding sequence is TGCGCCAGCAGCCAAGATTGGGGCCGGAGCTCTGGAAACACCATATATTTT. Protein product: CASSQDWGRSSGNTIYF.

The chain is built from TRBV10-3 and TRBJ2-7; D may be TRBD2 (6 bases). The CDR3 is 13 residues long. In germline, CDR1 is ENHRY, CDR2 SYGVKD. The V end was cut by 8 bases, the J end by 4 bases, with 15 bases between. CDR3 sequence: CAIGRENGYEQYF. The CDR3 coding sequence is TGTGCCATCGGTCGGGAGAACGGTTACGAGCAGTACTTC.

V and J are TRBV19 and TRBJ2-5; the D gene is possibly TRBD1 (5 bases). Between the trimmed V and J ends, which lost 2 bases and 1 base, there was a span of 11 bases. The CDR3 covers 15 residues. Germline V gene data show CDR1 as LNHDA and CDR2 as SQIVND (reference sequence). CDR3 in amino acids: CASSIWQGGQETQYF. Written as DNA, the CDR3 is TGTGCCAGTAGTATATGGCAGGGTGGCCAAGAGACCCAGTACTTC. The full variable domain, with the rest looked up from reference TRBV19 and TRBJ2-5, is DGGITQSPKYLFRKEGQNVTLSCEQNLNHDAMYWYRQDPGQGLRLIYYSQIVNDFQKGDIAEGYSVSREKKESFPLTVTSAQKNPTAFYLCASSIWQGGQETQYFGPGTRLLVL.

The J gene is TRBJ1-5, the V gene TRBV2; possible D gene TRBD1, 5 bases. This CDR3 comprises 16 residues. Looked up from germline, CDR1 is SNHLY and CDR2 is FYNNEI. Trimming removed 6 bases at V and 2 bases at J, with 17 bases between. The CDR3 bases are TGTGCCAGCAGATCAGGGAATATCGGGGGCAATCAGCCCCAGCATTTT. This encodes CASRSGNIGGNQPQHF.

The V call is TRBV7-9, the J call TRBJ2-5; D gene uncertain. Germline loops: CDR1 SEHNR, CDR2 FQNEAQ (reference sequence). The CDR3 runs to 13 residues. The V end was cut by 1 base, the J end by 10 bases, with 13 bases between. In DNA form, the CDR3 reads TGTGCCAGCAGCTTAGTAGGGCCCGGAGACCAGTACTTC. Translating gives CASSLVGPGDQYF.

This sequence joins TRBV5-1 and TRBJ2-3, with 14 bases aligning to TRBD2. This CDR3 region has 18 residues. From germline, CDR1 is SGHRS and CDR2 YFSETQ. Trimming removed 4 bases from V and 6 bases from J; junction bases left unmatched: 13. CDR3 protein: CASSVGTSGGTSGDTQYF. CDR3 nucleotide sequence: TGCGCCAGCAGCGTCGGGACTAGCGGGGGAACCTCCGGGGATACGCAGTATTTT.

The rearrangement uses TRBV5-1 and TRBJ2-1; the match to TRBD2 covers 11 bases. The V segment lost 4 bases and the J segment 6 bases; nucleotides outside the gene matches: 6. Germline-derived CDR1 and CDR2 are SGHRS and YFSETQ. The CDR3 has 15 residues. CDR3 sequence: CASSLLAGVTNEQFF. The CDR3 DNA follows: TGCGCCAGCAGCCTACTAGCGGGAGTCACCAATGAGCAGTTCTTC.

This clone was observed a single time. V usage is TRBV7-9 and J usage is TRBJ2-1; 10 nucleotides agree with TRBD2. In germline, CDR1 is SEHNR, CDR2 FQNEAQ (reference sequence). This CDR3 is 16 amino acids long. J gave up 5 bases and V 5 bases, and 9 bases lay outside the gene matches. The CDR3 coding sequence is TGTGCCAGCAGCCCCGGGACTAGCGAATTCGACAATGAGCAGTTCTTC. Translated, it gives CASSPGTSEFDNEQFF.

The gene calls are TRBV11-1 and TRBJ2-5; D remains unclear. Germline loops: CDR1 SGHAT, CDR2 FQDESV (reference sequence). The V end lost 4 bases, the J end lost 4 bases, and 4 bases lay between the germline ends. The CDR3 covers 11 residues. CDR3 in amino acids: CASSSGETQYF. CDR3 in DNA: TGTGCCAGCAGCTCGGGAGAGACCCAGTACTTC.

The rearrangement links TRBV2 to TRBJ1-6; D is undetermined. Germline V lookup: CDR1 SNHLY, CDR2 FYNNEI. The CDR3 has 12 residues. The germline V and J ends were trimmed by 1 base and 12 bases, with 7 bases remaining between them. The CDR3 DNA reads TGTGCCAGCAGTGAAGACCGGCGACCCCTCCACTTT. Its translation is CASSEDRRPLHF.

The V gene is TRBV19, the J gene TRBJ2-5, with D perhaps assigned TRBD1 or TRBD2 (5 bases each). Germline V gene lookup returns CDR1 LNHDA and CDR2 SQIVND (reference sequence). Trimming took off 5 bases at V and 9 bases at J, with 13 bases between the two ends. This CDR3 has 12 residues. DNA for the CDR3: TGTGCCAGTAGTCCTGGGGCGGAGGCCCAGTACTTC. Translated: CASSPGAEAQYF.

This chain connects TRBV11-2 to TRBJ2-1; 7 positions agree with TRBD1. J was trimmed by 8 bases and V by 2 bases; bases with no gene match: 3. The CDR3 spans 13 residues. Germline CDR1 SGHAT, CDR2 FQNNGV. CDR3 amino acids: CASSLWTGDEQFF. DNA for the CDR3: TGTGCCAGCAGCTTATGGACAGGCGATGAGCAGTTCTTC.

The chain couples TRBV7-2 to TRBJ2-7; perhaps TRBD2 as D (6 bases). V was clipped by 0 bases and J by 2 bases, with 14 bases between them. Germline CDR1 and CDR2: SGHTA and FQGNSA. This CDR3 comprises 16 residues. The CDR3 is CASSLAGRTSPYEQYF. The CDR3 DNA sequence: TGTGCCAGCAGCTTAGCCGGGAGAACCTCCCCCTACGAGCAGTACTTC. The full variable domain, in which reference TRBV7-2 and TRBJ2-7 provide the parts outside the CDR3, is GAGVSQSPSNKVTEKGKDVELRCDPISGHTALYWYRQSLGQGLEFLIYFQGNSAPDKSGLPSDRFSAERTGGSVSTLTIQRTQQEDSAVYLCASSLAGRTSPYEQYFGPGTRLTVT.

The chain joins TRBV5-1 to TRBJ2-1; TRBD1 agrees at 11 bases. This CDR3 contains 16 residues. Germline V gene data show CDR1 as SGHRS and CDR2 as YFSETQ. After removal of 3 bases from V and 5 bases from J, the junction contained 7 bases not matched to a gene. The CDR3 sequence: CASSSNPGQGDNEQFF. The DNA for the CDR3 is TGCGCCAGCAGCTCCAATCCGGGACAGGGGGACAATGAGCAGTTCTTC.

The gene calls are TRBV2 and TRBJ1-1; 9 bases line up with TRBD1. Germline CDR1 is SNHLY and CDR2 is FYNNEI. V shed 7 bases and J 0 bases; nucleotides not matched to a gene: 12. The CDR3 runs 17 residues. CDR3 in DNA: TGTGCCAGCATTTGGGGGACAGGGACCCTCATGAACACTGAAGCTTTCTTT. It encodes CASIWGTGTLMNTEAFF.

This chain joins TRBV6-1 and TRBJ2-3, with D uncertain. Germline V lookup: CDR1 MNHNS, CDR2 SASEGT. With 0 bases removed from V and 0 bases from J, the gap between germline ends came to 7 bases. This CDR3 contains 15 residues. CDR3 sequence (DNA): TGTGCCAGCAGTGAAGCGGGATTTAGCACAGATACGCAGTATTTT. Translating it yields CASSEAGFSTDTQYF.

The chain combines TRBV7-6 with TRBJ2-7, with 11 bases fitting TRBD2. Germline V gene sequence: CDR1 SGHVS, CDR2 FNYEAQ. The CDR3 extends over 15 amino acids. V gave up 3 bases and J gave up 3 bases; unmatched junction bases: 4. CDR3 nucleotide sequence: TGTGCCAGCAGCTTCGGGACTAGCGGCTACTACGAGCAGTACTTC. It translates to CASSFGTSGYYEQYF. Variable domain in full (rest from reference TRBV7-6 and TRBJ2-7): GAGVSQSPRYKVTKRGQDVALRCDPISGHVSLYWYRQALGQGPEFLTYFNYEAQQDKSGLPNDRFSAERPEGSISTLTIQRTEQRDSAMYRCASSFGTSGYYEQYFGPGTRLTVT.

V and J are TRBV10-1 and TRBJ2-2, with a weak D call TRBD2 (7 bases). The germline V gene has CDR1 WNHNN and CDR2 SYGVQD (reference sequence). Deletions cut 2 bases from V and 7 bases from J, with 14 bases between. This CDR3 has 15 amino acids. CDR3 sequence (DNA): TGCGCCAGCAGTGAGGCGGGGGCGCTTGGCGGGGAGCTGTTTTTT. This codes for CASSEAGALGGELFF.

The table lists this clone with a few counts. CDR3 DNA: TGTGCCAGCAGCCAAGGCCCCGGGACAGCCGGCGAGCAGTACTTC. Its protein product is CASSQGPGTAGEQYF. The rearrangement uses TRBV14 and TRBJ2-7, with 7 nucleotides matching TRBD1. CDR3 length equals 15 residues. Germline assignment: CDR1 SGHDN and CDR2 FVKESK. The V and J ends lost 1 base and 6 bases, in that order; junction bases with no gene match: 9. Using reference TRBV14 and TRBJ2-7 for the parts outside the CDR3, the full variable domain is EAGVTQFPSHSVIEKGQTVTLRCDPISGHDNLYWYRRVMGKEIKFLLHFVKESKQDESGMPNNRFLAERTGGTYSTLKVQPAELEDSGVYFCASSQGPGTAGEQYFGPGTRLTVT.

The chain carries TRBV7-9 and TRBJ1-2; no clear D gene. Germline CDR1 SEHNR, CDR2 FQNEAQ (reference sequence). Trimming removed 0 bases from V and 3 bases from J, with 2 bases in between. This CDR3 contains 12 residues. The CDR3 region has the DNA TGTGCCAGCAGCTTAGCCGACTATGGCTACACCTTC. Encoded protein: CASSLADYGYTF.

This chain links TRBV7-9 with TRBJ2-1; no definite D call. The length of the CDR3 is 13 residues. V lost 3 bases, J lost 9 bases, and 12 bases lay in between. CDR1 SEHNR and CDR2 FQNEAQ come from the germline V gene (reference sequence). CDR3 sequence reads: CASSFTMGSEQFF. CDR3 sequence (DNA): TGTGCCAGCAGCTTTACGATGGGAAGTGAGCAGTTCTTC.

This CDR3 is CASSSDRGNEKLFF. The DNA of the CDR3 is TGCGCCAGCAGCTCCGACAGGGGAAATGAAAAACTGTTTTTT. This chain links TRBV5-1 with TRBJ1-4; TRBD1 agrees at 8 bases. The V gene end was trimmed by 3 bases and the J gene end by 5 bases; junction bases not matched to a gene: 3. Germline lookup yields CDR1 SGHRS and CDR2 YFSETQ. This CDR3 spans 14 amino acids.

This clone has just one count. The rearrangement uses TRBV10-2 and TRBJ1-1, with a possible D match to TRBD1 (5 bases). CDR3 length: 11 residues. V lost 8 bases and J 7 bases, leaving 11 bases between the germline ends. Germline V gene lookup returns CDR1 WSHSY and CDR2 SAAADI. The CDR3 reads CASHVQGEAFF. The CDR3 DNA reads TGCGCCAGCCATGTTCAGGGTGAAGCTTTCTTT.